This is a list of T cell receptor beta chains from one sample in a study of OX40 agonist ivuxolimab in advanced cancers. Profiling relied on immunoSEQ multiplex PCR, and the TCRdb table lists in-frame clones only, not all of them. The sample includes about 66,000 clones, 80% to 90% seen only once; the top ten take 5%. Sequenced here: CD4+ or CD8+ T cells sorted from blood, sampled in a trial of the OX40 agonist ivuxolimab. The receptors were gathered from an adult with an advanced solid tumor such as melanoma, head and neck, liver or kidney cancer. CDR3s include the opening cysteine and the closing phenylalanine or tryptophan. D genes are given only for firm matches. Clone size appears in some rows only: once, few, many, or a class for an expanded clone.

v_gene,j_gene,abundance,len,d_gene,CDR3aa,CDR3nt
TRBV7-9,TRBJ1-1,NA,15,NA,CASSLVRSGGTEAFF,TGTGCCAGCAGCTTAGTCAGGTCGGGAGGCACTGAAGCTTTCTTT
TRBV9,TRBJ1-6,NA,14,NA,CASTETSNNSPLHF,TGTGCCAGCACGGAGACAAGTAATAATTCACCCCTCCACTTT
TRBV18,TRBJ1-3,NA,13,TRBD1,CASSPGQENTIYF,TGTGCCAGCTCACCAGGACAGGAAAACACCATATATTTT
TRBV4-2,TRBJ2-5,NA,16,TRBD2,CASSQDRSGGRKTQYF,TGTGCCAGCAGCCAAGATCGGTCGGGGGGGCGCAAGACCCAGTACTTC
TRBV7-6,TRBJ2-1,NA,15,TRBD1,CASSLVDRVGNEQFF,TGTGCCAGCAGCTTAGTGGACAGGGTAGGGAATGAGCAGTTCTTC
TRBV6-1,TRBJ2-7,NA,16,NA,CASSEAGDRSSYEQYF,TGTGCCAGCAGTGAAGCGGGGGACCGTAGCTCCTACGAGCAGTACTTC
TRBV6-5,TRBJ2-3,NA,15,TRBD2,CASSRSRLAPDTQYF,TGTGCCAGCAGCCGAAGCCGACTAGCCCCAGATACGCAGTATTTT
TRBV5-1,TRBJ2-1,NA,16,NA,CASSLGTSPSYNEQFF,TGCGCCAGCAGCTTGGGCACCTCGCCTTCCTACAATGAGCAGTTCTTC
TRBV6-1,TRBJ2-5,NA,16,TRBD1,CASSENLGQAEETQYF,TGTGCCAGCAGTGAAAACCTCGGACAGGCCGAAGAGACCCAGTACTTC
TRBV18,TRBJ2-1,NA,12,NA,CASSPPDDEQFF,TGTGCCAGCTCACCACCGGACGATGAGCAGTTCTTC
TRBV5-1,TRBJ2-3,NA,16,NA,CASSLRGEQRGDTQYF,TGCGCCAGCAGCTTGAGGGGAGAGCAGAGGGGAGATACGCAGTATTTT
TRBV29-1,TRBJ1-1,NA,14,NA,CSVEIMGMNTEAFF,TGCAGCGTTGAGATAATGGGGATGAACACTGAAGCTTTCTTT
TRBV6-5,TRBJ1-1,NA,14,TRBD1,CASSQQGRGTEAFF,TGTGCCAGCAGTCAACAGGGGAGGGGCACTGAAGCTTTCTTT
TRBV5-1,TRBJ2-1,NA,14,TRBD2,CASSQSSGSREQFF,TGCGCCAGCAGCCAAAGTAGCGGGAGCCGTGAGCAGTTCTTC
TRBV6-1,TRBJ2-7,NA,15,NA,CASSYQEGGSYEQYF,TGTGCCAGCAGCTATCAAGAGGGGGGGTCCTACGAGCAGTACTTC
TRBV6-1,TRBJ1-1,NA,11,NA,CASVNVYQAFF,TGTGCCAGCGTTAACGTCTATCAAGCTTTCTTT
TRBV7-9,TRBJ2-1,NA,15,TRBD2,CASSLTSGGYNEQFF,TGTGCCAGCAGCTTAACTAGCGGGGGTTACAATGAGCAGTTCTTC
TRBV9,TRBJ2-1,NA,16,TRBD2,CASSVAAGGSYNEQFF,TGTGCCAGCAGCGTAGCTGCGGGGGGTTCCTACAATGAGCAGTTCTTC
TRBV5-1,TRBJ1-1,once,15,NA,CASSLPYAGSTEAFF,TGCGCCAGCAGCTTGCCCTACGCAGGGAGCACTGAAGCTTTCTTT
TRBV28,TRBJ2-7,NA,10,TRBD2,CASIPGGEYF,TGTGCCAGCATCCCGGGGGGGGAGTACTTC